The rows below give T cell receptor beta chains drawn from one sample of a study of cytomegalovirus exposure and HLA in healthy donors. The assay was immunoSEQ multiplex PCR, and TCRdb's table has in-frame clones only and misses some. This table has roughly 150,000 clones, roughly three quarters appearing once. Specimen: PBMCs. All receptors derive from a male donor in good health and CMV-seronegative. Each CDR3 is given with its conserved first and last residue. D genes are given only for firm matches. Clone size is shown for a subset of rows, as once, few, many or a class of expanded clone.

TRBJ1-1 NA TRBV7-9 NA TGTGCCAGCAGCTTAGCCCGGGGGACTGAAGCTTTCTTT CASSLARGTEAFF
TRBJ1-2 NA TRBV5-4 NA TGTGCCAGCAGCTCCCGGGACAAGTCCCCCTATGGCTACACCTTC CASSSRDKSPYGYTF
TRBJ2-5 NA TRBV18 TRBD1 TGTGCCAGCTCACCGGACAGGATAGAGACCCAGTACTTC CASSPDRIETQYF
TRBJ2-7 NA TRBV28 NA TGTGCCAGCAGTTTAGGAGGGGCTCTGTGGGAGCAGTACTTC CASSLGGALWEQYF
TRBJ2-5 NA TRBV4-1 NA TGCGCCAGCAGCCCTCCGGAGGGGGAGACCCAGTACTTC CASSPPEGETQYF
TRBJ2-5 NA TRBV28 TRBD2 TGTGCCAGCAGCGCGACTAGCGGGAGGGGAGGACCTCAAGAGACCCAGTACTTC CASSATSGRGGPQETQYF
TRBJ1-5 NA TRBV28 NA TGTGCCAGCAGTCCACCCTATAGCAATCAGCCCCAGCATTTT CASSPPYSNQPQHF
TRBJ1-4 few TRBV2 NA TGTGCCAGCAGACCGGACATCAGGAAGGAAAAACTGTTTTTT CASRPDIRKEKLFF
TRBJ2-5 NA TRBV5-1 NA TGCGCCAGCCGATTGACAGGACAAGAGACCCAGTACTTC CASRLTGQETQYF
TRBJ2-7 NA TRBV5-1 TRBD1 TGCGCCAGCAGCTTGGAAGTATCTGGGACAGGGTACGGCGAGCAGTACTTC CASSLEVSGTGYGEQYF
TRBJ1-5 NA TRBV11-2 NA TGTGCCAGCAGCTTAATGAGTGATCAGCCCCAGCATTTT CASSLMSDQPQHF
TRBJ1-4 few TRBV6-1 NA TGTGCCAGCAGTGAAGACGGGGGAGAAGGTGAAAAACTGTTTTTT CASSEDGGEGEKLFF
TRBJ2-7 NA TRBV28 NA TGTGCCAGCAGTTTCCCCAGAGGATACGAGCAGTACTTC CASSFPRGYEQYF
TRBJ1-1 NA TRBV19 NA TGTGCCAGTAGTATGTCCAGAAACACTGAAGCTTTCTTT CASSMSRNTEAFF
TRBJ2-5 few TRBV29-1 NA TGCAGCGTTCAAAGGGGCGCACGAGAGACCCAGTACTTC CSVQRGARETQYF
TRBJ2-7 few TRBV27 NA TGTGCCAGCAGTCTGCATAGAGAATACGAGCAGTACTTC CASSLHREYEQYF
TRBJ2-6 NA TRBV14 TRBD1 TGTGCCAGCAGCCAAGATGCAGGGGGCGCTGGGGCCAACGTCCTGACTTTC CASSQDAGGAGANVLTF
TRBJ2-7 NA TRBV7-9 TRBD1 TGTTCCAGCAGCTTATACAGGGGAGTCTCCTACGAGCAGTACTTC CSSSLYRGVSYEQYF
TRBJ2-3 NA TRBV7-2 NA TGTGCCAGCAGCTCTAGGGGGGGAGGTGGGGATGCAGATACGCAGTATTTT CASSSRGGGGDADTQYF
TRBJ2-1 NA TRBV5-1 TRBD2 TGCGCCAGCAGCTTGGCCGTTTCTAGCGGGTACAATGAGCAGTTCTTC CASSLAVSSGYNEQFF
TRBJ1-2 once TRBV7-9 NA TGTGCCAGCAGCATATCGACAGTGGGCGGCTACACCTTC CASSISTVGGYTF
TRBJ2-7 NA TRBV5-1 TRBD2 TGCGCCAGCAGCACGGGGGGTCTTAGTGAGCAGTACTTC CASSTGGLSEQYF
TRBJ2-7 few TRBV5-4 NA TGTGCCAGCAGCTTCATCGGGACAACGGGCTACGAGCAGTACTTC CASSFIGTTGYEQYF
TRBJ1-1 NA TRBV2 TRBD1 TGTGCCAGCAGTAGGGGGACAGGAGTTATGGCTTTCTTT CASSRGTGVMAFF
TRBJ1-4 few TRBV19 NA TGTGCCACCGGAGAGAAGAATGAAAAACTGTTTTTT CATGEKNEKLFF
TRBJ1-1 NA TRBV7-9 NA TGTGCCAGCAGCTTAGGGGGGGGGAACACTGAAGCTTTCTTT CASSLGGGNTEAFF
TRBJ1-6 NA TRBV6-1 TRBD1 TGTGCCAGCAGTACCGGGACAGCTTTGGTAGCCCTCCACTTT CASSTGTALVALHF
TRBJ1-4 NA TRBV7-9 NA TGTTCCAGCAGCCGGAGCTTTCGCCTAACTATTGCAACTAATGAAAAACTGTTTTTT CSSSRSFRLTIATNEKLFF
TRBJ2-6 NA TRBV11-3 NA TGTGCCAGCAGCGCGGGGGGGGCCAACGTCCTGACTTTC CASSAGGANVLTF
TRBJ1-1 NA TRBV2 NA TGTGCCAGCAGTGATCGAGCCTTCCAAGCTTTCTTT CASSDRAFQAFF
TRBJ2-1 NA TRBV30 TRBD2 TGTGCCTGGAGTCGGGGGGAAAATGAGCAGTTCTTC CAWSRGENEQFF
TRBJ1-6 NA TRBV30 NA TGTGCCTGGAGCCCCGGACAGACCTATAATTCACCCCTCCACTTT CAWSPGQTYNSPLHF
TRBJ1-5 NA TRBV19 NA TGTGCCAGTAAAAGGGGTTATAGCAATCAGCCCCAGCATTTT CASKRGYSNQPQHF